The source of this TCR beta chain is a study of cytomegalovirus exposure and HLA in healthy donors (dated by TCRdb to 2016 to 2017). The study in broad terms: A later analysis indicated that the roughly 120 validation repertoires were generated on the platform also employed for the 670 or so repertoires of the first cohort. The study combined high-throughput TCR immunosequencing, statistical association of individual TCRs with disease status, and machine learning to predict cytomegalovirus infection status. A separate validation cohort of roughly 130 different subjects was used in addition to the approximately 640-subject first cohort. The study aimed to test whether cataloging public T cell receptors could reveal signatures of past pathogen exposure.

The donors were included in the validation cohort of some 120 subjects, a group kept apart from the approximately 700-subject first cohort. As regards this clone: What this receptor recognizes is not known. No base-level quality is on record; no much larger clone is a single base apart.

Taken from cysteine to phenylalanine, the CDR3 has 12 residues. Just CDR3 DNA is preserved here, 36 bases in frame from base 1. Sequences SQVTM (CDR1) and ANQGSEA (CDR2) are obtained from the germline V gene. The trim is 6 bases for V and 3 bases for J, with a gap of 12 bases between the germline ends. Beyond this particular receptor, the publication reports: In the study, 164 TCR beta chains were listed as associated with cytomegalovirus. Most TCR sequences were observed very rarely across donors, whereas some public TCRs were present in many individuals. Subsequent analysis determined that TCRs grouped into clusters in the first cohort also showed a tendency toward co-occurrence across the 120 or so validation repertoires, and 94% of cluster scores exceeded 0. According to the authors, the approach could potentially be generalized to other disease states and immunological phenotypes. The classifier was reported to diagnose cytomegalovirus status with high specificity and sensitivity in both the original cohort and the validation cohort. The validation cohort had no HLA typing available for a later analysis, so co-occurrence within that cohort was assessed over all 120 or so repertoires. A few of the identified cytomegalovirus-associated TCR beta chains were confirmed in vitro to be specific for cytomegalovirus antigens.

Receptor amplification or capture employed the immunoSEQ multiplex PCR assay. On the authors' methods: A statistical classification framework was built for diagnosing cytomegalovirus status from the catalog of TCR beta chain sequences. Held by TCRdb, this immuneACCESS table contains in-frame sequences only and omits some clones. Under half of the omission traces to an unresolved V gene where checked; the cause of the rest is unknown. The DNA gave D and trimming, while V, J and clone size come from that table. Across this sample there are roughly 180,000 clones, with around nine tenths seen only once. The top ten clones comprise roughly 6.6% of the sample.

The specimen sequenced was PBMCs. Recombination linked TRBV29-1 to TRBJ2-7; a tentative D call is TRBD2 (5 bases match). The sequence derives from a man aged 25 to 40 in good health and CMV-seropositive. The CDR3 protein is CSVTGGYYEQYF. DNA sequence: TGCAGCGTCACCGGAGGATACTACGAGCAGTACTTC.